There are a few counts of the clone carrying this T cell receptor (beta chain). No antigen is known for it. Assay: immunoSEQ multiplex PCR; the TCRdb copy retains only in-frame clones and omits some. The sample includes millions of clones, 85% to 95% of them seen just once. Germline values: CDR1 LNHDA, CDR2 SQIVND (reference sequence). The V end lost 1 base, the J end lost 0 bases, and 15 bases lay between the germline ends. The length of the CDR3 is 17 residues. Negatively enriched CD4+ T cells were divided by CD45RA into naive and memory. This sample is part of a study of shared clonotypes between healthy human individuals. Study findings and constraints: Measured sharing among donors was expected to vary with sequencing depth. What naive subsets generally showed was a larger estimated richness than memory subsets showed. A handful of donors held about 5% of naive CD4 clonotypes in common.

The gene calls are TRBV19 and TRBJ1-1, with D possibly being TRBD1 (5 bases). This TCR came from a man aged 18 to 35 in good health. Some clones in this sample may be carry-over from other donors' samples. Input material: naive CD4+ T cells from PBMCs. Subset given: CD45RA+ positively selected. The CDR3 DNA sequence: TGTGCCAGTAGTATAGGCGGGGCAGGGTCTCTGAACACTGAAGCTTTCTTT. It is translated as CASSIGGAGSLNTEAFF.